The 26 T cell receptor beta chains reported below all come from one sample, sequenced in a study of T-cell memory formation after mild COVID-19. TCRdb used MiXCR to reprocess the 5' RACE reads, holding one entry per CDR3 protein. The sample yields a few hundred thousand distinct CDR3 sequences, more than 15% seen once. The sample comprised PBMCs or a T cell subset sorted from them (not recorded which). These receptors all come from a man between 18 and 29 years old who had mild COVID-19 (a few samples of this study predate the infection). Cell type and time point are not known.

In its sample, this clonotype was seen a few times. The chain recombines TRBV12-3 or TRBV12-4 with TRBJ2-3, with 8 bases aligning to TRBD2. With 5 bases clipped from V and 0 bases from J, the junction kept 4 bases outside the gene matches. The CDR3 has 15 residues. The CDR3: CASSIQRGSTDTQYF. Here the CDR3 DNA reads TGTGCCAGCAGTATTCAGCGGGGGAGCACAGATACGCAGTATTTT.

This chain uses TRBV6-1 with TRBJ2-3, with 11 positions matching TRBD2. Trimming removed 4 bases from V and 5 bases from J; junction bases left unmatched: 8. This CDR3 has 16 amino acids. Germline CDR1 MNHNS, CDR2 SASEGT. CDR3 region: CASSAQLAGERDTQYF. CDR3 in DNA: TGTGCCAGCAGTGCTCAACTAGCGGGGGAAAGAGATACGCAGTATTTT.

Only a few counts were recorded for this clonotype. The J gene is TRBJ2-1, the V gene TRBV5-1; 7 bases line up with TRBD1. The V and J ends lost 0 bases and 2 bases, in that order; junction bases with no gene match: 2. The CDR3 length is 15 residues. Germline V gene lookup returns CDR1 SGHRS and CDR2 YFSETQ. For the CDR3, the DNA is TGCGCCAGCAGCTTGGAGGGACAGACCTACAATGAGCAGTTCTTC. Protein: CASSLEGQTYNEQFF.

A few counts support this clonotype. In DNA form, the CDR3 reads TGCAGTGCTAGTCGGACAACCAGCAATCAGCCCCAGCATTTT. This encodes CSASRTTSNQPQHF. The chain carries TRBV20-1 and TRBJ1-5; weak D call: TRBD1 (5 bases). CDR1 and CDR2 from the germline V gene are DFQATT and SNEGSKA (reference sequence). The CDR3 runs 14 residues. Trimming cost V 3 bases and J 1 base, with 10 bases left between them.

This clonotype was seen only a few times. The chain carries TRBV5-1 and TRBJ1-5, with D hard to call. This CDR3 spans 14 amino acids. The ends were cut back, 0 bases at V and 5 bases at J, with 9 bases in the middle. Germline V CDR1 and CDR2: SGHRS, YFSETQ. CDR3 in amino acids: CASSLDGIYQPQHF. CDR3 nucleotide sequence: TGCGCCAGCAGCTTGGACGGGATCTATCAGCCCCAGCATTTT.

The CDR3 region is CAISDPGTRASEQYV. As DNA, the CDR3 is TGTGCCATCAGTGATCCGGGGACAAGGGCCTCCGAGCAGTACGTC. V usage is TRBV10-3 and J usage is TRBJ2-7; a weak D match, TRBD1 (6 bases). CDR1 ENHRY and CDR2 SYGVKD come from the germline V gene. The CDR3 contains 15 residues. With 3 bases removed from V and 6 bases from J, the gap between germline ends came to 18 bases.

CDR3 in amino acids: CSVEGGEYNEQFF. The CDR3 DNA reads TGCAGCGTTGAAGGGGGGGAGTACAATGAGCAGTTCTTC. J is TRBJ2-1 and V is TRBV29-1; possibly TRBD2 for D (6 bases). The V and J ends lost 1 base and 4 bases respectively, with 8 bases between them. The CDR3 length is 13 residues. In germline, CDR1 is SQVTM, CDR2 ANQGSEA.

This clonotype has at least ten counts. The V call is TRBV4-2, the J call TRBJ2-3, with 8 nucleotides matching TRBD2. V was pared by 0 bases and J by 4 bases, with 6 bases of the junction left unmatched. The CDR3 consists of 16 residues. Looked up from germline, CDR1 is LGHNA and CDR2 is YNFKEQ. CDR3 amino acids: CASSQDQGLGADTQYF. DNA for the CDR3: TGTGCCAGCAGCCAAGATCAGGGACTAGGCGCAGATACGCAGTATTTT.

The CDR3 region is CATRQGQGETQYF. CDR3 DNA: TGTGCCACCCGACAGGGCCAGGGCGAGACCCAGTACTTC. The chain employs TRBV6-5 and TRBJ2-5; 7 bases agree with TRBD1. The V and J ends lost 10 bases and 5 bases, in that order; junction bases with no gene match: 10. The length of the CDR3 is 13 residues. Germline V gene data show CDR1 as MNHEY and CDR2 as SVGAGI.

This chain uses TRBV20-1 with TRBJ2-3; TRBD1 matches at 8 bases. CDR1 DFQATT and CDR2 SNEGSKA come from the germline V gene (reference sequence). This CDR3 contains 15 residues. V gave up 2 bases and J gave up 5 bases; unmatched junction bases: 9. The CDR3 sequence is CSARIAAGGIDTQYF. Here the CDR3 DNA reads TGCAGTGCTAGAATTGCGGCAGGGGGCATAGATACGCAGTATTTT.

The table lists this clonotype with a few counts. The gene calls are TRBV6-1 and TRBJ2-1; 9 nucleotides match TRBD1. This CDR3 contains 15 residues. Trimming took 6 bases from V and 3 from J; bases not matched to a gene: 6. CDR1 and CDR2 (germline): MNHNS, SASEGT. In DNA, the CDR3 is TGTGCCAGCAGAGCGGGACAGGGTAACTACAATGAGCAGTTCTTC. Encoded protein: CASRAGQGNYNEQFF.

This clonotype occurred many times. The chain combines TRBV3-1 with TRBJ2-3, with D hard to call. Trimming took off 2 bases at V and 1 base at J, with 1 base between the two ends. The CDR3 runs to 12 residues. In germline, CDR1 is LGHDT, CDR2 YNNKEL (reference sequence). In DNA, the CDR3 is TGTGCCAGCAGCCAACGCACAGATACGCAGTATTTT. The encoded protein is CASSQRTDTQYF.

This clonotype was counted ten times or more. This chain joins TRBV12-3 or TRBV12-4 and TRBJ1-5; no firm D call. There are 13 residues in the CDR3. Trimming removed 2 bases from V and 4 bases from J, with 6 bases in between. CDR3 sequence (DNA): TGTGCCAGCAGTTTACACCGTAATCAGCCCCAGCATTTT. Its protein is CASSLHRNQPQHF.

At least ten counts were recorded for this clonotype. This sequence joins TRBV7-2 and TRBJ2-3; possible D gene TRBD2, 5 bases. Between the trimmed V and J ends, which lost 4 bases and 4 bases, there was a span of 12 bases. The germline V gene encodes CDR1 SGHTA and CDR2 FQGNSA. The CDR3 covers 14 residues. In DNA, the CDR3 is TGTGCCAGCAGCTCCGGACTGCTGCCAGATACGCAGTATTTT. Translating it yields CASSSGLLPDTQYF. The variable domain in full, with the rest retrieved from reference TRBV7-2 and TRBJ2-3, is GAGVSQSPSNKVTEKGKDVELRCDPISGHTALYWYRQSLGQGLEFLIYFQGNSAPDKSGLPSDRFSAERTGGSVSTLTIQRTQQEDSAVYLCASSSGLLPDTQYFGPGTRLTVL.

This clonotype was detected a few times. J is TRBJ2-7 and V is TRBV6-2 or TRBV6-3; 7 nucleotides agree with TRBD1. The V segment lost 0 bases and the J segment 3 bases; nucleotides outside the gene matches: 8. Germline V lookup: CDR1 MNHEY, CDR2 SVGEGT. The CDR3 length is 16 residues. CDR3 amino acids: CASSYSSRQGRYEQYF. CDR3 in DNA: TGTGCCAGCAGTTACTCAAGCCGACAGGGTCGCTACGAGCAGTACTTC.

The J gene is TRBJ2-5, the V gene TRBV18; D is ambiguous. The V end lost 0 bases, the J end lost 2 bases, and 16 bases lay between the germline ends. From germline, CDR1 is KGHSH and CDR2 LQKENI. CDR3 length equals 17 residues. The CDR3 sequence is CASSPPTILGSQETQYF. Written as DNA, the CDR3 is TGTGCCAGCTCACCACCGACGATTCTCGGATCACAAGAGACCCAGTACTTC.

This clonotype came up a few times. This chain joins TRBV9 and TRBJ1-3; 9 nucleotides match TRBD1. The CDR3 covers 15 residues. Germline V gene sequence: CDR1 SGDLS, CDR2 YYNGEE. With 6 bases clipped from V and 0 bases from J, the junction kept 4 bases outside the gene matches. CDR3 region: CASNTGGTSGNTIYF. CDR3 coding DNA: TGTGCCAGCAACACAGGGGGCACCTCTGGAAACACCATATATTTT.

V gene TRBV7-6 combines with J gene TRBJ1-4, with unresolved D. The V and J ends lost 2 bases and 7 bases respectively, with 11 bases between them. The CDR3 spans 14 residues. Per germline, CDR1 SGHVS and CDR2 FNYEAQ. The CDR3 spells CASSLMGSAEKLFF. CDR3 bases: TGTGCCAGCAGCTTAATGGGGAGTGCTGAAAAACTGTTTTTT.

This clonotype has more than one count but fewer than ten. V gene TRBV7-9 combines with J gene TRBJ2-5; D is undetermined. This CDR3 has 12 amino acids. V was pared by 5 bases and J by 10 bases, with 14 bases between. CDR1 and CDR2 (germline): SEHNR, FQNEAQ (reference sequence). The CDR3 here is CASSGSEMVQYF. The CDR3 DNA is TGTGCCAGCAGCGGGTCCGAAATGGTCCAGTACTTC. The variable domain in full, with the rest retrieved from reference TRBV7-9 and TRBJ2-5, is DTGVSQNPRHKITKRGQNVTFRCDPISEHNRLYWYRQTLGQGPEFLTYFQNEAQLEKSRLLSDRFSAERPKGSFSTLEIQRTEQGDSAMYLCASSGSEMVQYFGPGTRLLVL.

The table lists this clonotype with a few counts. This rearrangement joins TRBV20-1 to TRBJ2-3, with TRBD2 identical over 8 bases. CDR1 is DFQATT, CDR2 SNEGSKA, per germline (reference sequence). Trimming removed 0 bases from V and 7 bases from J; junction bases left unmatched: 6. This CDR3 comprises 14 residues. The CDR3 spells CSARDRGLDHTQYF. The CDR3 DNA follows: TGCAGTGCTAGAGATAGGGGACTAGACCATACGCAGTATTTT.

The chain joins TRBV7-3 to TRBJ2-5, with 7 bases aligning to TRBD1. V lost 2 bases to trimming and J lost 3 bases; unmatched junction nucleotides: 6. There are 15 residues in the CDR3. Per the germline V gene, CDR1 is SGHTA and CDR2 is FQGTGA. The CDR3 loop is CASSLRTGMKETQYF. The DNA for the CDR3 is TGTGCCAGCAGCTTACGGACAGGAATGAAAGAGACCCAGTACTTC.

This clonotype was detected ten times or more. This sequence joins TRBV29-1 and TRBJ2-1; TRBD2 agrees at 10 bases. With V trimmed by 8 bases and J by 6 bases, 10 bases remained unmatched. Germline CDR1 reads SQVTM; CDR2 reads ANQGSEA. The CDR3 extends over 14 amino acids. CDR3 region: CSSSALAGINEQFF. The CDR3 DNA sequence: TGCAGCTCCTCGGCACTAGCGGGGATCAATGAGCAGTTCTTC.

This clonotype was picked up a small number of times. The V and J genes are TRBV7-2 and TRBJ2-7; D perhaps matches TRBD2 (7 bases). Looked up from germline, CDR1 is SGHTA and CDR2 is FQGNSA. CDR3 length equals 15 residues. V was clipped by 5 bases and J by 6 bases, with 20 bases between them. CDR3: CASSLSGGSAGEQYF. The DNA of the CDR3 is TGTGCCAGCAGCCTATCGGGGGGCTCCGCAGGCGAGCAGTACTTC. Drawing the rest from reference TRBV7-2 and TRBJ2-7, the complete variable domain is GAGVSQSPSNKVTEKGKDVELRCDPISGHTALYWYRQSLGQGLEFLIYFQGNSAPDKSGLPSDRFSAERTGGSVSTLTIQRTQQEDSAVYLCASSLSGGSAGEQYFGPGTRLTVT.

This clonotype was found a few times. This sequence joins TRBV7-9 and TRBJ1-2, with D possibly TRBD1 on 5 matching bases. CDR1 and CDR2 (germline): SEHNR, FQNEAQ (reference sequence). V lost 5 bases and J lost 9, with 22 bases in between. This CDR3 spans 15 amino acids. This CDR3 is CASSLWDRPGVSYTF. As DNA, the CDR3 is TGTGCCAGCAGCCTGTGGGACCGGCCGGGAGTAAGCTACACCTTC.

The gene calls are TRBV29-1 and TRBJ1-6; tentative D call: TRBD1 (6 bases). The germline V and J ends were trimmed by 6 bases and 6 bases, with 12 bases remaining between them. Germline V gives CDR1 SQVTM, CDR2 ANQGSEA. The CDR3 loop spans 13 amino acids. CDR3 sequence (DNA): TGCAGCGTCCTCCCAGGGGCTAATTCACCCCTCCACTTT. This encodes CSVLPGANSPLHF.

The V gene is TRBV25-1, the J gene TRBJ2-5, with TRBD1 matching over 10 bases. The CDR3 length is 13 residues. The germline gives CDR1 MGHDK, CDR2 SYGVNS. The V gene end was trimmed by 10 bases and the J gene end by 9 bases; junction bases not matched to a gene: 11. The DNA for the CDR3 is TGTGCCATCCCCGACAGGGGGCGATGGTCCCAGTACTTC. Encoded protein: CAIPDRGRWSQYF.